This T cell receptor beta chain was recorded in a study of blood T cell repertoires in COVID-19. Study overall: Sites across the United States, Italy and Spain contributed samples from acute and convalescent COVID-19. Sources were T cells, B-cell-depleted T cells, or PBMCs; the material itself was cDNA or gDNA.

Methods used by the authors: Scientists estimated how many nucleated cells there were by amplifying reference gene primers. Measured with immunoSEQ multiplex PCR; TCRdb has only the in-frame clones, and not every one. The V and J calls and clone size are taken from that table; D and trimming were inferred from the DNA. The table lists approximately 400,000 clones, 80% to 90% of them singletons. Cohort placement rested on clinical history that participants reported themselves. Material for sequencing was PBMCs or T cells enriched from blood (not recorded which). The receptor was derived from a man between 25 and 39 years old who had recovered from COVID-19.

The CDR3 loop reads CASSRGHKNTEAFF. The DNA for the CDR3 is TGTGCCAGTAGTAGGGGACACAAGAACACTGAAGCTTTCTTT. The chain employs TRBV19 and TRBJ1-1; a possible D gene is TRBD1 (6 bases). This CDR3 is 14 amino acids long. The germline V gene has CDR1 LNHDA and CDR2 SQIVND (reference sequence). V was clipped by 4 bases and J by 1 base, with 10 bases between them.